This T cell receptor (beta chain) was captured by sequencing in a study of blood T cell repertoires in COVID-19 (dated by TCRdb to the early 2020s). As for the study more broadly: Samples covering the acute and convalescent phases of COVID-19 were provided by collaborators in the United States, Italy and Spain. The prospective study material was composed of cDNA or gDNA derived from T cells, B-cell-depleted T cells, or PBMCs. Subjects who had been exposed to COVID-19, were actively infected with it, or had recovered from it provided the deeply sampled blood TCRbeta repertoires that made up the dataset. The repertoires were released in a freely available public database intended as a resource for research on the immune response to SARS-CoV-2. Samples came from the ongoing ImmuneRACE study (first 160 participants) plus 1,254 subjects from 6 global collaborators. The sample metadata nearly always contained a de-identified subject ID, COVID-19 status, age in years and sex. HLA class I and class II types, where available, came from metadata supplied by the sample provider rather than from assay-based typing.

One collaborating source in Seattle enrolled patients during active infection and followed them longitudinally through the course of disease. The collaborating institutions used their own protocols to collect whole blood in K2EDTA tubes. For TCRbeta analysis, collaborators shipped samples as frozen whole blood, isolated PBMCs, or DNA extracted from either of those sample types. The study at large found these results: The amount of clinical and demographic metadata varied by source and participant and was provided uncurated.

TCRbeta CDR3 regions were amplified from genomic DNA using the immunoSEQ Assay, a bias-controlled multiplex PCR. From the authors' description of their analysis: The number of nucleated cells in each sample was estimated by amplification of reference gene primers within the assay. To quantify the absolute abundance of each unique TCRbeta CDR3 rearrangement, sequence reads were collapsed and filtered. For each sample, productive Simpson clonality was calculated by taking the square root of Simpson's diversity index across productive rearrangements. TCRdb stores this immuneACCESS table with in-frame sequences only. Part of the clones is absent; in the studies checked, under half of the shortfall reflects unresolved V genes, and no reason is known for the rest. That table is the source of V, J and clone size, and D and trimming were worked out from the DNA. For this sample the table gives about 180,000 clones, of which approximately 87% were detected only once. Approximately 12% of the sample comes from the top ten.

From a lookup of the germline V gene, CDR1 and CDR2 are KGHDR and SFDVKD. Counted from cysteine to phenylalanine, this CDR3 has 15 amino acids. Solely the CDR3 DNA is kept, with 45 bases framed from the first base. Unmatched junction bases come to 9, with V trimmed by 4 bases and J by 7 bases. A remark on this clone: Its antigen is still unknown. Base qualities are not provided; no much larger clone lies one nucleotide away.

The sequencing input was peripheral blood. The TCR comes from a woman between 65 and 79 years old with COVID-19, enrolled during active disease. Recombination joined TRBV24-1 with TRBJ1-2, and 9 bases in between align with TRBD1. The nucleotide sequence is given as TGTGCCACCAGTGACTCCGGGACAGGGCCCTCTGGCTACACCTTC. The resulting protein is CATSDSGTGPSGYTF.